These T cell receptor beta chains were read from a single sample in a study of beta chain features in type 1 diabetes. Measured with immunoSEQ multiplex PCR; TCRdb has only the in-frame clones, and not every one. The sample consists of roughly 300,000 clones, 7% to 9% of them appearing once. The sample taken for sequencing was central memory CD4+ T cells from blood. The receptors were sampled from a woman under 30 in good health. Each CDR3 is given with its conserved first and last residue.

v_gene,CDR3aa
TRBV28,CASSNRDRGLNEQYF
TRBV5-4,CASSHGTSDSYNEQFF
TRBV6-5,CASSRQGNIQYF
TRBV2,CASSRESDGELFF
TRBV7-2,CASTRGTFSNTGELFF
TRBV4-2,CASSQDLQRTAEAFF
TRBV28,CASSQVQGKAGELFF
TRBV6-5,CASSGDRDYNEQFF
TRBV7-2,CASSLLGVGGPDTQYF
TRBV4-2,CASSLRQGRGTDTQYF
TRBV7-2,CASSLSPGGGQETQYF
TRBV7-2,CASSFGTAIKETQYF
TRBV18,CASSPQDRGLEQYF
TRBV11-2,CASSLDPGYEQYF